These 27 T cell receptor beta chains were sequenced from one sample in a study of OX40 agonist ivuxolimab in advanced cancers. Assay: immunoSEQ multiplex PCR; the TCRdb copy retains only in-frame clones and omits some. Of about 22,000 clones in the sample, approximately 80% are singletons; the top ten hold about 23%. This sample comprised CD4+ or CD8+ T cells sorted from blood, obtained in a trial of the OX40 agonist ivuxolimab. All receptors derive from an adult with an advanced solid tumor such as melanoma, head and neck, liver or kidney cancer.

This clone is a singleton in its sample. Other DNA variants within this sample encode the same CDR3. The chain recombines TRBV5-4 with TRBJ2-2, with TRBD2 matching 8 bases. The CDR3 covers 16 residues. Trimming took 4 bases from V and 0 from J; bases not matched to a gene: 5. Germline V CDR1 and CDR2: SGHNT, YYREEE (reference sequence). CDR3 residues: CASSARLASNTGELFF. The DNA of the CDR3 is TGTGCCAGCAGCGCGCGACTAGCGTCGAACACCGGGGAGCTGTTTTTT.

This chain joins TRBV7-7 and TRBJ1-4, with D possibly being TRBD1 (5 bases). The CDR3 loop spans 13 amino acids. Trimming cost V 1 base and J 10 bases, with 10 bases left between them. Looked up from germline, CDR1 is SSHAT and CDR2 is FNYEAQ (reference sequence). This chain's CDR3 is CASSLVRGGKLFF. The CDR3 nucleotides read TGTGCCAGCAGCTTAGTTCGGGGGGGAAAACTGTTTTTT. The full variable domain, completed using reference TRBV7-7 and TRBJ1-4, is GAGVSQSPRYKVTKRGQDVTLRCDPISSHATLYWYQQALGQGPEFLTYFNYEAQPDKSGLPSDRFSAERPEGSISTLTIQRTEQRDSAMYRCASSLVRGGKLFFGSGTQLSVL.

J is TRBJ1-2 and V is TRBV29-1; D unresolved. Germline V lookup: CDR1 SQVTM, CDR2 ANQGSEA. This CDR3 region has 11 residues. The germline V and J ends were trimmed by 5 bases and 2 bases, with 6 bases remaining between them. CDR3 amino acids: CSVPDNYGYTF. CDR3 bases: TGCAGCGTTCCCGACAACTATGGCTACACCTTC.

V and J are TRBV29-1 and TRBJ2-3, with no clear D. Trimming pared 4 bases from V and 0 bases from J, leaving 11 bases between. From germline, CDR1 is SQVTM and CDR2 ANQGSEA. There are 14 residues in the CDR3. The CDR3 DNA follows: TGCAGCGTTGCTGGCGGATTTAGCACAGATACGCAGTATTTT. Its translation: CSVAGGFSTDTQYF.

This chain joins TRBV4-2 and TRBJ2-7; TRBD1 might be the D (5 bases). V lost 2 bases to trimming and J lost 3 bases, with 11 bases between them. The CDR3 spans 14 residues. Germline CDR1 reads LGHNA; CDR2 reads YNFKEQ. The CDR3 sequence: CASSQNLRDYEQYF. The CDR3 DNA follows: TGTGCCAGCAGCCAAAATCTCAGGGACTACGAGCAGTACTTC.

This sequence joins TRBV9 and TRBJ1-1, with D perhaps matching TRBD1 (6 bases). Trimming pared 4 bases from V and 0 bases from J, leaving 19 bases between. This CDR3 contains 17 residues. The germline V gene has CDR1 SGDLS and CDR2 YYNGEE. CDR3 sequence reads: CASSPHPEGGMNTEAFF. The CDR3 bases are TGTGCCAGCAGCCCTCACCCGGAGGGGGGCATGAACACTGAAGCTTTCTTT.

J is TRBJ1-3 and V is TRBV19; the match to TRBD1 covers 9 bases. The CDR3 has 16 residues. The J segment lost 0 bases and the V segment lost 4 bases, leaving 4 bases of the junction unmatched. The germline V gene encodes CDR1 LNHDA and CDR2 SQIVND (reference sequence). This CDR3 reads CASSRGTGSSGNTIYF. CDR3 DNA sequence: TGTGCCAGTAGTAGGGGGACAGGGAGCTCTGGAAACACCATATATTTT.

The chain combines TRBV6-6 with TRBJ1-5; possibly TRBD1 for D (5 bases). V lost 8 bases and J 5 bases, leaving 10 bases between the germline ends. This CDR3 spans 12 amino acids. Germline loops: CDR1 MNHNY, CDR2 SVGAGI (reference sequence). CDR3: CASGVGDQPQHF. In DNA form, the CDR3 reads TGTGCCAGCGGGGTAGGGGATCAGCCCCAGCATTTT.

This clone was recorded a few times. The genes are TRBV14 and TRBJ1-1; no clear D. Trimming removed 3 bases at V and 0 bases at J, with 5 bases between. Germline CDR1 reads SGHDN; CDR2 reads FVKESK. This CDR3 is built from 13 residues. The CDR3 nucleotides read TGTGCCAGCAGCCATTGGCTGAACACTGAAGCTTTCTTT. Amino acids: CASSHWLNTEAFF.

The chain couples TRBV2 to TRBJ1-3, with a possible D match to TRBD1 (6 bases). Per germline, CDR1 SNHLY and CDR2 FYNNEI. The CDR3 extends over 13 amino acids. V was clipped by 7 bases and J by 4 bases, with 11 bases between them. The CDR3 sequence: CASIPDRGNTIYF. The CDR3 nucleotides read TGTGCCAGCATTCCCGACAGGGGAAACACCATATATTTT.

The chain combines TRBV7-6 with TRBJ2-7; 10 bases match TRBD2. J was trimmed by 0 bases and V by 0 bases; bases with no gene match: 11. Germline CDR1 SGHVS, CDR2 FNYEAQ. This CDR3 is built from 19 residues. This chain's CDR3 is CASSLAHGLAGVSSYEQYF. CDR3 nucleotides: TGTGCCAGCAGCTTAGCGCATGGGCTAGCGGGGGTCAGCTCCTACGAGCAGTACTTC.

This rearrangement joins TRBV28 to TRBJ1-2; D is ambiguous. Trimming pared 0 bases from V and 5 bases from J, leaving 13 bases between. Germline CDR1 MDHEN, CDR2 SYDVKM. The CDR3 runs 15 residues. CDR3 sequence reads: CASSLWPGQGYGYTF. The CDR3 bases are TGTGCCAGCAGTTTATGGCCAGGCCAAGGATATGGCTACACCTTC.

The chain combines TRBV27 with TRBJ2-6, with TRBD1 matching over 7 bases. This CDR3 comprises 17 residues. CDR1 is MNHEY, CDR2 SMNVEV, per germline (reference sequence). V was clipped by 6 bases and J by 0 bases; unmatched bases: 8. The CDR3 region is CASRIGGAPSGANVLTF. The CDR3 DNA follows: TGTGCCAGCAGAATAGGGGGCGCCCCCTCTGGGGCCAACGTCCTGACTTTC.

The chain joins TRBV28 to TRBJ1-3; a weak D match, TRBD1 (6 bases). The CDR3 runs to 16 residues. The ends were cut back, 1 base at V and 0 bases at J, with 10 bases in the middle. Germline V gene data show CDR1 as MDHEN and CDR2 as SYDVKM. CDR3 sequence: CASSLSGTPSGNTIYF. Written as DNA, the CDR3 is TGTGCCAGCAGTTTATCCGGGACACCCTCTGGAAACACCATATATTTT. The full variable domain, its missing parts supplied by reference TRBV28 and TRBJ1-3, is DVKVTQSSRYLVKRTGEKVFLECVQDMDHENMFWYRQDPGLGLRLIYFSYDVKMKEKGDIPEGYSVSREKKERFSLILESASTNQTSMYLCASSLSGTPSGNTIYFGEGSWLTVV.

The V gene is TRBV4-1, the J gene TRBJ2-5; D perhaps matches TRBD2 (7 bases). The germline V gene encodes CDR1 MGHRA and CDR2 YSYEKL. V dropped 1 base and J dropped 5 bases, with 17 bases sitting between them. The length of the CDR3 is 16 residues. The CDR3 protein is CASSQGYREGWETQYF. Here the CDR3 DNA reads TGCGCCAGCAGCCAAGGATACAGGGAGGGCTGGGAGACCCAGTACTTC.

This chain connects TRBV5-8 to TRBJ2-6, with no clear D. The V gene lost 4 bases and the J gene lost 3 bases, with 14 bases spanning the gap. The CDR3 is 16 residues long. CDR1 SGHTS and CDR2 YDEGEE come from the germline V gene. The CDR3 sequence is CASSHPDGSGANVLTF. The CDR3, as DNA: TGTGCCAGCAGCCATCCAGACGGAAGTGGGGCCAACGTCCTGACTTTC.

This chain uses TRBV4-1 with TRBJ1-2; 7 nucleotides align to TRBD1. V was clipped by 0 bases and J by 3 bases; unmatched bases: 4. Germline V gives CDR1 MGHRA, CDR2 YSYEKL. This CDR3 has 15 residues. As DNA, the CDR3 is TGCGCCAGCAGCCAAGAGTACGGGACAGACTATGGCTACACCTTC. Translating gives CASSQEYGTDYGYTF.

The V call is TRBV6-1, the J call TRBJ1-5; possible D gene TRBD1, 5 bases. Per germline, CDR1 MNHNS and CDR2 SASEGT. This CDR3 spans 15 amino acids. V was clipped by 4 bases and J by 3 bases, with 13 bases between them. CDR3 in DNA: TGTGCCAGCAGTGGGGACTTCTCAGTCAATCAGCCCCAGCATTTT. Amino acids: CASSGDFSVNQPQHF.

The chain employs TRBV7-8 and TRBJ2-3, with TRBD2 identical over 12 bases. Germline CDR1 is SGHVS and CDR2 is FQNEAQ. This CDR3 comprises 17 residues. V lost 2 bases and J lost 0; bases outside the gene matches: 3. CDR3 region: CASSLPTSGGSTDTQYF. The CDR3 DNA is TGTGCCAGCAGCTTACCCACTAGCGGGGGGAGCACAGATACGCAGTATTTT.

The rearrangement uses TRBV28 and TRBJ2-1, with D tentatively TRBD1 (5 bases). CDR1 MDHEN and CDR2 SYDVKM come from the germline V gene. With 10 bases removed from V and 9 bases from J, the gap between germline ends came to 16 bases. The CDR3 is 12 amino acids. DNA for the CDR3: TGTGCCACCGGCCTAGGGGCTGGTGAGCAGTTCTTC. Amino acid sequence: CATGLGAGEQFF.

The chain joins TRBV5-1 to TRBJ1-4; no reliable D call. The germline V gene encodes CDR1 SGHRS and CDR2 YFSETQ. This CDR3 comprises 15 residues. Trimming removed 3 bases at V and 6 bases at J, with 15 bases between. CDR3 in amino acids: CASSYVWGIDEKLFF. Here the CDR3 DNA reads TGCGCCAGCAGCTACGTATGGGGAATCGATGAAAAACTGTTTTTT. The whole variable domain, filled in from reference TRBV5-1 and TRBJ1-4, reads KAGVTQTPRYLIKTRGQQVTLSCSPISGHRSVSWYQQTPGQGLQFLFEYFSETQRNKGNFPGRFSGRQFSNSRSEMNVSTLELGDSALYLCASSYVWGIDEKLFFGSGTQLSVL.

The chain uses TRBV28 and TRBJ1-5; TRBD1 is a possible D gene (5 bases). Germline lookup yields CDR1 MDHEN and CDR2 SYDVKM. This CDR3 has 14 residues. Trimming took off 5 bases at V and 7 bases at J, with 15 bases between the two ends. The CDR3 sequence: CASSPQRDGQPQHF. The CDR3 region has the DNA TGTGCCAGCAGTCCCCAGAGGGACGGGCAGCCCCAGCATTTT.

CDR3 nucleotides: TGTGCCAGCAGCTCCTTACAGGGCGGGGAGACCCAGTACTTC. Translation gives CASSSLQGGETQYF. The J gene is TRBJ2-5, the V gene TRBV7-9; a weak D match, TRBD1 (6 bases). The V gene's germline CDR1 is SEHNR and CDR2 FQNEAQ (reference sequence). The CDR3 runs to 14 residues. V lost 4 bases and J 5 bases, leaving 14 bases between the germline ends.

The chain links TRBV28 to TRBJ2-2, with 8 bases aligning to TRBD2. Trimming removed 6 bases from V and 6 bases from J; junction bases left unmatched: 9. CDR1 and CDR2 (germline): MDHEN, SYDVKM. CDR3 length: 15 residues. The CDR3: CASSPGSGSSGELFF. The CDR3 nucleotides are TGTGCCAGCAGCCCAGGGAGCGGGAGCTCCGGGGAGCTGTTTTTT.

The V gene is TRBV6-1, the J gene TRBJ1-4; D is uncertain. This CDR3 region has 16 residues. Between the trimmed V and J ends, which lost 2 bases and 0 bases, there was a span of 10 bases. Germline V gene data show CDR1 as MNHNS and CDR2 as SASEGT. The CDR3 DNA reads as TGTGCCAGCAGTGAAAGGACGTTTGCAACTAATGAAAAACTGTTTTTT. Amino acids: CASSERTFATNEKLFF.

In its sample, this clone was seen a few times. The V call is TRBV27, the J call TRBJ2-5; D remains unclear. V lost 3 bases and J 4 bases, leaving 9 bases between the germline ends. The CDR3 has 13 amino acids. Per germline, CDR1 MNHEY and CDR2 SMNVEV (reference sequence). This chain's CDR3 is CASSFGRPETQYF. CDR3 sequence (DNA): TGTGCCAGCAGTTTCGGACGTCCAGAGACCCAGTACTTC.

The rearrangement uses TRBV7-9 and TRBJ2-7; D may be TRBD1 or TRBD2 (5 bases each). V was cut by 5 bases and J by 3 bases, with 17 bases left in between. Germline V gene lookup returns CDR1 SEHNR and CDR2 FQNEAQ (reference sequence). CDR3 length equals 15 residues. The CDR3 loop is CASSPSGTHNYEQYF. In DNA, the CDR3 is TGTGCCAGCAGCCCATCGGGGACGCATAACTACGAGCAGTACTTC.